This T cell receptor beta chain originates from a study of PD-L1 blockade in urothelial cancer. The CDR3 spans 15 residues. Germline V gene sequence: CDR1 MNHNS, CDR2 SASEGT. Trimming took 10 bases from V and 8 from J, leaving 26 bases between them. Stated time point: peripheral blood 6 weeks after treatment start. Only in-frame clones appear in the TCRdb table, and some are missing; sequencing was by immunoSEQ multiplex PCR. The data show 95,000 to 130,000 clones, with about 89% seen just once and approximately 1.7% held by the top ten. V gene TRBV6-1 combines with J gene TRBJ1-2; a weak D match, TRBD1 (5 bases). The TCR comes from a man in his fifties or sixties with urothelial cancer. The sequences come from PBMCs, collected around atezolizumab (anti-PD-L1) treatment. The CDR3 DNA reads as TGTGCCATCACTAAGTTGGACATTCCTTGGGGCGGCTACACCTTC. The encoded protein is CAITKLDIPWGGYTF.